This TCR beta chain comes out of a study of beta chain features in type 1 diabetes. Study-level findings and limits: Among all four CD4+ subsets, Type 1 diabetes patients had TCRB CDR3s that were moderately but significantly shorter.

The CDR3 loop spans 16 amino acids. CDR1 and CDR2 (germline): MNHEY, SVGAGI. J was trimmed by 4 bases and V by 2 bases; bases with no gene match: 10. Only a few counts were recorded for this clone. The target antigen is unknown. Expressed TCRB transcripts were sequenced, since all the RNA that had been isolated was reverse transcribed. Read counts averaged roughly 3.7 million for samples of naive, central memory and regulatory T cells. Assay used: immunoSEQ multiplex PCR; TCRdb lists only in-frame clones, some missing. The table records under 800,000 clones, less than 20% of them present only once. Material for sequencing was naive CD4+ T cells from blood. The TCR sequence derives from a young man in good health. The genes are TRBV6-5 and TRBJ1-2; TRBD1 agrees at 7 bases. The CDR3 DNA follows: TGTGCCAGCAGTTACGGATCTACAGGGGCGCGCTATGGCTACACCTTC. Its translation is CASSYGSTGARYGYTF.